What follows are 23 T cell receptor beta chains derived from one specimen sequenced in a study of T cell responses to AZD1222 COVID-19 vaccine. Sequencing used immunoSEQ multiplex PCR; TCRdb keeps in-frame clones, though not all of them. The data hold 150,000 to 200,000 clones, with about nine tenths observed a single time. The sample here was peripheral blood, taken on day 0 of MenACWY control vaccination. These receptors all come from an adult in good health.

The chain joins TRBV6-2 or TRBV6-3 to TRBJ1-5; D is possibly TRBD1 (5 bases). From germline, CDR1 is MNHEY and CDR2 SVGEGT. The CDR3 extends over 14 amino acids. V was pared by 6 bases and J by 4 bases, with 13 bases between. CDR3 DNA sequence: TGTGCCAGCAGCTCCGGGACCTTGAATCAGCCCCAGCATTTT. Protein sequence: CASSSGTLNQPQHF.

The V gene is TRBV2, the J gene TRBJ2-7; no reliable D call. The CDR3 extends over 14 amino acids. V lost 5 bases and J 3 bases, leaving 14 bases between the germline ends. Per the germline V gene, CDR1 is SNHLY and CDR2 is FYNNEI. The DNA for the CDR3 is TGTGCCAGCAGTATGTACGGATCCGACTACGAGCAGTACTTC. It yields the protein CASSMYGSDYEQYF.

This clone was picked up a small number of times. The chain has TRBV18 and TRBJ2-3; the D is unclear. Trimming shortened V by 2 bases and J by 0 bases, and 12 bases separated the two germline ends. The germline gives CDR1 KGHSH, CDR2 LQKENI. The CDR3 contains 16 residues. The CDR3 loop reads CASSPKVVGSTDTQYF. As DNA, the CDR3 is TGTGCCAGCTCACCAAAAGTAGTAGGGAGCACAGATACGCAGTATTTT.

The chain combines TRBV28 with TRBJ1-6; unclear D gene. Trimming took off 4 bases at V and 6 bases at J, with 1 base between the two ends. Per germline, CDR1 MDHEN and CDR2 SYDVKM. This CDR3 has 11 amino acids. CDR3 in DNA: TGTGCCAGCAGTTCTAATTCACCCCTCCACTTT. Its translation: CASSSNSPLHF. The full variable domain, with the rest looked up from reference TRBV28 and TRBJ1-6, is DVKVTQSSRYLVKRTGEKVFLECVQDMDHENMFWYRQDPGLGLRLIYFSYDVKMKEKGDIPEGYSVSREKKERFSLILESASTNQTSMYLCASSSNSPLHFGNGTRLTVT.

The genes are TRBV28 and TRBJ1-2; D not resolved. CDR1 and CDR2 (germline): MDHEN, SYDVKM. V shed 9 bases and J shed 4 bases, with 15 bases lying between them. The CDR3 totals 13 residues. CDR3 sequence (DNA): TGTGCCAGTTCTAGGGTGGGAGGCTATGGCTACACCTTC. Translating it yields CASSRVGGYGYTF.

This rearrangement joins TRBV7-6 to TRBJ2-1, with TRBD2 matching 10 bases. Germline CDR1 is SGHVS and CDR2 is FNYEAQ. V shed 4 bases, J shed 3 bases, and the junction held 0 bases outside the gene matches. The CDR3 spans 14 residues. The CDR3 DNA sequence: TGTGCCAGCAGCTCTAGCGGGAGCTACAATGAGCAGTTCTTC. This sequence encodes CASSSSGSYNEQFF.

This CDR3 is CASSFTGDYGYTF. Here the CDR3 DNA reads TGTGCCAGCAGCTTCACAGGGGACTATGGCTACACCTTC. The chain is built from TRBV11-2 and TRBJ1-2; 7 positions agree with TRBD1. CDR3 size: 13 residues. J gave up 3 bases and V 3 bases, and 1 base lay outside the gene matches. Germline loops: CDR1 SGHAT, CDR2 FQNNGV.

The rearrangement joins TRBV2 to TRBJ1-6, with a weak D call TRBD1 (6 bases). With 6 bases removed from V and 7 bases from J, the gap between germline ends came to 13 bases. Germline V CDR1 and CDR2: SNHLY, FYNNEI. The CDR3 consists of 14 residues. In DNA, the CDR3 is TGTGCCAGCAGGATGGACAGCTCAAATTCACCCCTCCACTTT. Its translation: CASRMDSSNSPLHF.

The chain couples TRBV6-5 to TRBJ2-7; D unclear. V lost 10 bases to trimming and J lost 6 bases, with 13 bases between them. The germline CDR1 and CDR2 sequences are MNHEY and SVGAGI. The CDR3 spans 11 residues. CDR3 in DNA: TGTGCCACCGCGGATCTGGGCGAGCAGTACTTC. As protein: CATADLGEQYF.

V gene TRBV11-3 combines with J gene TRBJ2-5; D is ambiguous. The V gene lost 3 bases and the J gene lost 4 bases, with 6 bases spanning the gap. The CDR3 is made up of 12 amino acids. Germline-derived CDR1 and CDR2 are SGHNT and YENEEA. The CDR3 bases are TGTGCCAGCAGCTTTCGCGGAGAGACCCAGTACTTC. Its protein product is CASSFRGETQYF.

The genes are TRBV9 and TRBJ2-3; maybe TRBD2 (5 bases). V was trimmed by 4 bases and J by 3 bases, leaving 15 bases between them. The CDR3 is 15 amino acids. The germline V gene encodes CDR1 SGDLS and CDR2 YYNGEE. CDR3 loop: CASSLGLVATDTQYF. In nucleotides, the CDR3 is TGTGCCAGCAGCCTTGGTTTAGTAGCGACAGATACGCAGTATTTT. The complete variable domain, with remaining parts taken from reference TRBV9 and TRBJ2-3, reads DSGVTQTPKHLITATGQRVTLRCSPRSGDLSVYWYQQSLDQGLQFLIQYYNGEERAKGNILERFSAQQFPDLHSELNLSSLELGDSALYFCASSLGLVATDTQYFGPGTRLTVL.

The chain is built from TRBV24-1 and TRBJ2-1, with 8 bases fitting TRBD2. Trimming at V came to 6 bases and at J to 6 bases, leaving 9 bases not matched to a gene. Germline CDR1 and CDR2: KGHDR and SFDVKD. The length of the CDR3 is 15 residues. The CDR3 loop is CATSPSGRFGNEQFF. Here the CDR3 DNA reads TGTGCCACCAGTCCCAGCGGGAGATTCGGCAATGAGCAGTTCTTC.

The chain has TRBV7-9 and TRBJ2-1; D is possibly TRBD2 (5 bases). The length of the CDR3 is 13 residues. V was trimmed by 0 bases and J by 10 bases, leaving 10 bases between them. Germline V lookup: CDR1 SEHNR, CDR2 FQNEAQ (reference sequence). The DNA for the CDR3 is TGTGCCAGCAGCTTAGCGCTAGCCCGGGAGCAGTTCTTC. Amino acids: CASSLALAREQFF.

V gene TRBV9 combines with J gene TRBJ1-4, with a weak D call TRBD1 (6 bases). V gave up 0 bases and J gave up 4 bases, with 10 bases separating them. CDR1 and CDR2 (germline): SGDLS, YYNGEE. CDR3 length: 15 residues. CDR3 loop: CASSVETGLNEKLFF. The CDR3, as DNA: TGTGCCAGCAGCGTAGAGACAGGCCTTAATGAAAAACTGTTTTTT.

The rearrangement links TRBV7-2 to TRBJ1-2; weak D call: TRBD1 (6 bases). From germline, CDR1 is SGHTA and CDR2 FQGNSA. The V end was cut by 2 bases, the J end by 4 bases, with 11 bases between. The length of the CDR3 is 14 residues. The CDR3 DNA reads TGTGCCAGCAGCTTATCTCAGGGGCGCTATGGCTACACCTTC. Translating it yields CASSLSQGRYGYTF. Full variable domain (rest looked up from reference TRBV7-2 and TRBJ1-2): GAGVSQSPSNKVTEKGKDVELRCDPISGHTALYWYRQSLGQGLEFLIYFQGNSAPDKSGLPSDRFSAERTGGSVSTLTIQRTQQEDSAVYLCASSLSQGRYGYTFGSGTRLTVV.

This chain connects TRBV11-3 to TRBJ1-3, with 8 bases matching TRBD1. After removal of 5 bases from V and 7 bases from J, the junction contained 10 bases not matched to a gene. There are 15 residues in the CDR3. Germline V gene data show CDR1 as SGHNT and CDR2 as YENEEA. Here the CDR3 DNA reads TGTGCCAGCAGCACGACCGGGACAGGTTCGAACACCATATATTTT. It is translated as CASSTTGTGSNTIYF.

In nucleotides, the CDR3 is TGTGCCAGCATCTCTCCGGGGGGGCGAGAGACCCAGTACTTC. This gives the protein CASISPGGRETQYF. The chain employs TRBV28 and TRBJ2-5, with TRBD2 matching 8 bases. CDR3 length equals 14 residues. CDR1 is MDHEN, CDR2 SYDVKM, per germline. V was pared by 7 bases and J by 4 bases, with 8 bases of the junction left unmatched.

This rearrangement joins TRBV10-2 to TRBJ1-1; the match to TRBD1 covers 10 bases. Trimming at V came to 6 bases and at J to 7 bases, leaving 14 bases not matched to a gene. Germline CDR1 reads WSHSY; CDR2 reads SAAADI. The CDR3 is 16 amino acids. CDR3 sequence reads: CASRGQGSFERGEAFF. For the CDR3, the DNA is TGCGCCAGCAGGGGACAGGGGTCCTTTGAAAGGGGTGAAGCTTTCTTT.

The chain has TRBV9 and TRBJ1-2, with D unresolved. Looked up from germline, CDR1 is SGDLS and CDR2 is YYNGEE. V gave up 0 bases and J gave up 3 bases, with 9 bases separating them. The length of the CDR3 is 14 residues. The CDR3 spells CASSVVTTDYGYTF. The CDR3 nucleotides read TGTGCCAGCAGCGTAGTTACCACAGACTATGGCTACACCTTC.

About this clone: The junction departs from the called germline gene at one end, perhaps through a read error. This CDR3 reads CAISESLAGGRTNTQYF. CDR3 DNA: TGTGCCATCAGTGAGTCTCTAGCGGGGGGACGCACAAATACGCAGTATTTT. The rearrangement links TRBV10-3 to TRBJ2-3; TRBD2 aligns across 11 bases. CDR1 is ENHRY, CDR2 SYGVKD, per germline. This CDR3 spans 17 amino acids.

About this clone itself: An end of the junction does not agree with germline; a read error may underlie this. V usage is TRBV4-3 and J usage is TRBJ1-1; 8 positions agree with TRBD1. There are 15 residues in the CDR3. Germline V gene lookup returns CDR1 LGHNA and CDR2 YSLEER. CDR3 protein: CASSQAQGALTEAFF. DNA of the CDR3: TGCGCCAGTAGCCAAGCTCAGGGGGCTTTAACTGAAGCTTTCTTT.

The chain joins TRBV4-1 to TRBJ2-3, with TRBD2 identical over 7 bases. CDR3 length equals 17 residues. Trimming cost V 1 base and J 2 bases; bases outside gene matches: 9. Germline CDR1 MGHRA, CDR2 YSYEKL. Here the CDR3 reads CASSQGLAARVTDTQYF. The CDR3, as DNA: TGCGCCAGCAGCCAAGGCCTAGCGGCCAGAGTCACAGATACGCAGTATTTT.

J is TRBJ1-1 and V is TRBV6-5; TRBD1 matches 9 bases. The V gene's germline CDR1 is MNHEY and CDR2 SVGAGI. The CDR3 is 13 residues long. Trimming removed 4 bases from V and 4 bases from J; junction bases left unmatched: 1. CDR3: CASSSDRGTEAFF. In DNA, the CDR3 is TGTGCCAGCAGTTCGGACAGGGGCACTGAAGCTTTCTTT.